These 12 T cell receptor beta chains originate from one sample sequenced in a study of long-term antiretroviral therapy in people with HIV. With survey level as its setting, the immunoSEQ assay was v3.0. Sequenced by immunoSEQ multiplex PCR; TCRdb stores in-frame clones only, minus some. The profile shows approximately 13,000 clones, about nine tenths of them singletons. This material consisted of unsorted PBMCs, taken 2.1 years after starting antiretroviral therapy. The receptor source for this set is a woman in her thirties or forties with HIV.

V is TRBV30 and J is TRBJ1-5; D ambiguous. The CDR3 totals 15 residues. Between the trimmed V and J ends, which lost 0 bases and 5 bases, there was a span of 14 bases. Germline-derived CDR1 and CDR2 are GTSNPN and SVGIG (reference sequence). CDR3 protein: CAWSVAGLAYQPQHF. CDR3 DNA sequence: TGTGCCTGGAGTGTAGCTGGGTTAGCATATCAGCCCCAGCATTTT.

CDR3 sequence reads: CASSSMGAYEQYF. Written as DNA, the CDR3 is TGTGCCAGCTCGTCGATGGGGGCCTACGAGCAGTACTTC. This chain uses TRBV6-5 with TRBJ2-7; D may match TRBD1 or TRBD2 (5 bases each). V was clipped by 8 bases and J by 2 bases, with 13 bases between them. This CDR3 contains 13 residues. CDR1 MNHEY and CDR2 SVGAGI come from the germline V gene.

The chain carries TRBV5-1 and TRBJ2-7, with a weak D call TRBD1 (6 bases). V was shortened by 3 bases and J by 0 bases, with 7 bases between the two germline ends. Germline V lookup: CDR1 SGHRS, CDR2 YFSETQ. There are 13 residues in the CDR3. The CDR3 nucleotides are TGCGCCAGCAGCTGGGACAACTCCTACGAGCAGTACTTC. It is translated as CASSWDNSYEQYF.

The chain has TRBV4-3 and TRBJ1-5; D ambiguous. Germline V gene lookup returns CDR1 LGHNA and CDR2 YSLEER. Trimming shortened V by 2 bases and J by 3 bases, and 8 bases separated the two germline ends. CDR3 length: 14 residues. CDR3 nucleotide sequence: TGCGCCAGCAGCCAAAACAGCAACAATCAGCCCCAGCATTTT. Its translation is CASSQNSNNQPQHF.

The rearrangement links TRBV29-1 to TRBJ2-6; D call uncertain. This CDR3 is 13 amino acids long. Germline values: CDR1 SQVTM, CDR2 ANQGSEA. V lost 4 bases to trimming and J lost 0 bases, with 4 bases between them. CDR3 loop: CSVGLSGANVLTF. DNA of the CDR3: TGCAGCGTTGGACTCTCTGGGGCCAACGTCCTGACTTTC.

The V and J genes are TRBV7-9 and TRBJ2-7; 9 positions agree with TRBD2. The CDR3 spans 16 residues. The V gene end was trimmed by 5 bases and the J gene end by 3 bases; junction bases not matched to a gene: 11. Looked up from germline, CDR1 is SEHNR and CDR2 is FQNEAQ (reference sequence). CDR3 sequence: CASSPRRGGRHYEQYF. The CDR3 region has the DNA TGTGCCAGCAGCCCGCGGCGGGGGGGCCGGCACTACGAGCAGTACTTC. Using reference TRBV7-9 and TRBJ2-7 for the parts outside the CDR3, the full variable domain is DTGVSQNPRHKITKRGQNVTFRCDPISEHNRLYWYRQTLGQGPEFLTYFQNEAQLEKSRLLSDRFSAERPKGSFSTLEIQRTEQGDSAMYLCASSPRRGGRHYEQYFGPGTRLTVT.

This sequence joins TRBV4-3 and TRBJ1-1, with D perhaps matching TRBD1 (6 bases). Looked up from germline, CDR1 is LGHNA and CDR2 is YSLEER. V lost 0 bases to trimming and J lost 0 bases, with 11 bases between them. The CDR3 loop spans 16 amino acids. The CDR3 sequence: CASSQDSGGLNTEAFF. CDR3 nucleotide sequence: TGCGCCAGCAGCCAAGATTCGGGGGGCCTGAACACTGAAGCTTTCTTT.

The CDR3 is CAGGGGAENSPLHF. CDR3 coding DNA: TGTGCCGGGGGTGGGGGAGCAGAAAATTCACCCCTCCACTTT. This sequence joins TRBV6-6 and TRBJ1-6; D possibly corresponds to TRBD1 (5 bases). The CDR3 length is 14 residues. Per germline, CDR1 MNHNY and CDR2 SVGAGI (reference sequence). V lost 11 bases and J lost 7, with 18 bases in between.

V usage is TRBV2 and J usage is TRBJ2-2; D call uncertain. Trimming shortened V by 11 bases and J by 7 bases, and 17 bases separated the two germline ends. The CDR3 spans 13 residues. CDR1 and CDR2 (germline): SNHLY, FYNNEI. The CDR3 DNA reads TGTGCCGTTGGACCGACCGAGTACGGGGAGCTGTTTTTT. Residues: CAVGPTEYGELFF.

V and J are TRBV5-1 and TRBJ2-5, with 9 bases aligning to TRBD1. There are 16 residues in the CDR3. Germline lookup yields CDR1 SGHRS and CDR2 YFSETQ. J was trimmed by 2 bases and V by 1 base; bases with no gene match: 6. CDR3 region: CASSLTGGPFQETQYF. In nucleotides, the CDR3 is TGCGCCAGCAGCTTGACAGGGGGCCCCTTTCAAGAGACCCAGTACTTC.

The chain joins TRBV7-9 to TRBJ1-1; D is uncertain. The germline CDR1 and CDR2 sequences are SEHNR and FQNEAQ (reference sequence). Trimming shortened V by 2 bases and J by 4 bases, and 14 bases separated the two germline ends. The CDR3 extends over 15 amino acids. CDR3 sequence (DNA): TGTGCCAGCAGCTTATATGTAGGGAGAGCCACTGAAGCTTTCTTT. It translates to CASSLYVGRATEAFF. The whole variable domain, filled in from reference TRBV7-9 and TRBJ1-1, reads DTGVSQNPRHKITKRGQNVTFRCDPISEHNRLYWYRQTLGQGPEFLTYFQNEAQLEKSRLLSDRFSAERPKGSFSTLEIQRTEQGDSAMYLCASSLYVGRATEAFFGQGTRLTVV.

The chain has TRBV6-5 and TRBJ2-5; D could derive from TRBD1 or TRBD2 (6 bases each). Germline loops: CDR1 MNHEY, CDR2 SVGAGI. The germline V and J ends were trimmed by 0 bases and 5 bases, with 16 bases remaining between them. CDR3 length: 16 residues. The CDR3: CASSYSNRGPGETQYF. The CDR3 DNA follows: TGTGCCAGCAGTTACTCGAACCGGGGGCCGGGGGAGACCCAGTACTTC.